These T cell receptor beta chains were read from a single sample in a study of regulatory T cells in long-lasting Graves disease. One entry per CDR3 protein results from TCRdb running MiXCR on the multiplex PCR reads. Of fewer than 550,000 distinct CDR3 sequences listed, roughly 21% are singletons. The sequencing used peripheral blood mononuclear cells (PBMCs), collected when the disease was refractory, from a patient treated with antithyroid drugs. The receptors derive from a female donor with Graves disease. Each CDR3 is given with its conserved first and last residue. The order of the fields is CDR3 protein, clone size, J gene, V gene. Clone size, where shown, is once, few, many, or a class for clones that have expanded.

CDR3aa: CSATTGGAKVHAEAFF
abundance: few
j_gene: TRBJ1-1
v_gene: TRBV20-1

CDR3aa: CASSTGTAQNTEAFF
abundance: few
j_gene: TRBJ1-1
v_gene: TRBV19

CDR3aa: CASSQTGSQGYEQYF
abundance: many
j_gene: TRBJ2-7
v_gene: TRBV12-3/TRBV12-4

CDR3aa: CASRPTAMNTEAFF
abundance: .
j_gene: TRBJ1-1
v_gene: TRBV5-1

CDR3aa: CASSLNGPYGYTF
abundance: many
j_gene: TRBJ1-2
v_gene: TRBV3-1

CDR3aa: CASSYITKDGYTF
abundance: .
j_gene: TRBJ1-2
v_gene: TRBV6-9

CDR3aa: CASRNHTNTGELFF
abundance: few
j_gene: TRBJ2-2
v_gene: TRBV2

CDR3aa: CASSSSQGYIFYGYTF
abundance: many
j_gene: TRBJ1-2
v_gene: TRBV12-3/TRBV12-4

CDR3aa: CASSLSGQNIQYF
abundance: .
j_gene: TRBJ2-4
v_gene: TRBV7-9

CDR3aa: CSVEDRFGTETFF
abundance: .
j_gene: TRBJ1-1
v_gene: TRBV29-1

CDR3aa: CASSPRQTVNTEAFF
abundance: .
j_gene: TRBJ1-1
v_gene: TRBV9

CDR3aa: CASSLDHGDFYTDTQYF
abundance: many
j_gene: TRBJ2-3
v_gene: TRBV11-2

CDR3aa: CASSLATHGYTF
abundance: many
j_gene: TRBJ1-2
v_gene: TRBV7-2

CDR3aa: CASSQGFGNTIYF
abundance: few
j_gene: TRBJ1-3
v_gene: TRBV7-8

CDR3aa: CASSSDLWTDTGELFF
abundance: many
j_gene: TRBJ2-2
v_gene: TRBV27

CDR3aa: CATATGRYGYGYTF
abundance: .
j_gene: TRBJ1-2
v_gene: TRBV6-1

CDR3aa: CASSPFQTGNTEAFF
abundance: few
j_gene: TRBJ1-1
v_gene: TRBV5-1

CDR3aa: CASSVQGADTGELFF
abundance: many
j_gene: TRBJ2-2
v_gene: TRBV2

CDR3aa: CASSSDGALANYGYTF
abundance: many
j_gene: TRBJ1-2
v_gene: TRBV12-3/TRBV12-4

CDR3aa: CASSPPRGIMESYTF
abundance: .
j_gene: TRBJ1-2
v_gene: TRBV7-9

CDR3aa: CATSEDRDTGELFF
abundance: many
j_gene: TRBJ2-2
v_gene: TRBV24-1

CDR3aa: CASSVSGEETQYF
abundance: many
j_gene: TRBJ2-5
v_gene: TRBV9

CDR3aa: CASSFMVLPGRRGGDTEAFF
abundance: many
j_gene: TRBJ1-1
v_gene: TRBV28

CDR3aa: CASSLVVEASKPGNTIYF
abundance: few
j_gene: TRBJ1-3
v_gene: TRBV5-1

CDR3aa: CANSLGVRGETRTNEKLFF
abundance: .
j_gene: TRBJ1-4
v_gene: TRBV5-5

CDR3aa: CASSLGAGEKLFF
abundance: many
j_gene: TRBJ1-4
v_gene: TRBV12-3/TRBV12-4

CDR3aa: CASYSGTQTFGYTF
abundance: .
j_gene: TRBJ1-2
v_gene: TRBV6-2/TRBV6-3

CDR3aa: CSARDSAGNYEQYF
abundance: many
j_gene: TRBJ2-7
v_gene: TRBV20-1

CDR3aa: CASSQAGVQNIQYF
abundance: many
j_gene: TRBJ2-4
v_gene: TRBV3-1

CDR3aa: CASSSNTGGAWSNYGYTF
abundance: .
j_gene: TRBJ1-2
v_gene: TRBV5-1

CDR3aa: CASSLDGPGQGGTEAFF
abundance: many
j_gene: TRBJ1-1
v_gene: TRBV11-3

CDR3aa: CASSSLEGETQYF
abundance: .
j_gene: TRBJ2-5
v_gene: TRBV5-1

CDR3aa: CASSFFDREQYF
abundance: .
j_gene: TRBJ2-7
v_gene: TRBV5-4

CDR3aa: CASSPRGQADEAFF
abundance: few
j_gene: TRBJ1-1
v_gene: TRBV7-9

CDR3aa: CSVPGQGNTEAFF
abundance: .
j_gene: TRBJ1-1
v_gene: TRBV29-1

CDR3aa: CASSGTGGGNTEAFF
abundance: few
j_gene: TRBJ1-1
v_gene: TRBV2

CDR3aa: CASSVGPSGPPPIQPQHF
abundance: .
j_gene: TRBJ1-5
v_gene: TRBV9

CDR3aa: CASSPIVPPGNTIYF
abundance: .
j_gene: TRBJ1-3
v_gene: TRBV6-2/TRBV6-3

CDR3aa: CASSQGFGGPEAFF
abundance: .
j_gene: TRBJ1-1
v_gene: TRBV3-1

CDR3aa: CASSRLEETQYF
abundance: many
j_gene: TRBJ2-5
v_gene: TRBV12-3/TRBV12-4

CDR3aa: CASSLGGLPSAYEQYF
abundance: many
j_gene: TRBJ2-7
v_gene: TRBV12-3/TRBV12-4

CDR3aa: CASGQGEAKNIQYF
abundance: .
j_gene: TRBJ2-4
v_gene: TRBV19

CDR3aa: CASRSGGAYEQYF
abundance: many
j_gene: TRBJ2-7
v_gene: TRBV28

CDR3aa: CASRELAGFPGELFF
abundance: .
j_gene: TRBJ2-2
v_gene: TRBV4-1

CDR3aa: CASSYGSAGQTLHF
abundance: few
j_gene: TRBJ1-6
v_gene: TRBV6-9

CDR3aa: CASGGGVASKTQYF
abundance: .
j_gene: TRBJ2-5
v_gene: TRBV19

CDR3aa: CASSQAAGGTEAFF
abundance: .
j_gene: TRBJ1-1
v_gene: TRBV3-1

CDR3aa: CASSFGEGRKAFF
abundance: many
j_gene: TRBJ1-1
v_gene: TRBV12-3/TRBV12-4

CDR3aa: CASSPLVNTEAFF
abundance: many
j_gene: TRBJ1-1
v_gene: TRBV7-8

CDR3aa: CASSSPGRIYNEQFF
abundance: .
j_gene: TRBJ2-1
v_gene: TRBV6-5

CDR3aa: CASSPLLAGGTDTQYF
abundance: .
j_gene: TRBJ2-3
v_gene: TRBV28